This record concerns one TCR beta chain sequence. Its antigen is not identified. The PCR had 60 Vbeta and 13 Jbeta primers. Using immunoSEQ multiplex PCR, the repertoire was profiled, and TCRdb retains in-frame clones only, with some absent. Of around 140,000 clones in the sample, around 65% are singletons; the top ten hold over 5%. The V gene's germline CDR1 is SGDLS and CDR2 YYNGEE. After removal of 3 bases from V and 7 bases from J, the junction contained 11 bases not matched to a gene. The CDR3 contains 15 residues. These data are taken from a study of cytomegalovirus exposure and HLA in healthy donors. Findings and caveats of the study: Rare TCR sequences dominated, though some public TCRs recurred in many donors.

The chain is built from TRBV9 and TRBJ2-7; TRBD2 agrees at 9 bases. The source material was PBMCs. The receptor was derived from an older woman in good health and CMV-seronegative. The CDR3 sequence is CASSARLADTKEQYF. In DNA, the CDR3 is TGTGCCAGCAGCGCAAGACTAGCGGACACAAAGGAGCAGTACTTC.